The 6 T cell receptor beta chains listed next were all sequenced from one sample in a study of blood T cell repertoires in COVID-19. The assay was immunoSEQ multiplex PCR, and TCRdb's table has in-frame clones only and misses some. Counted here are 55,000 to 70,000 clones, roughly 86% occurring once; the ten biggest clones make up roughly 6.6%. Sequencing was carried out using peripheral blood. Every receptor here comes from a man aged 55 to 70 with acute or convalescent COVID-19.

The chain employs TRBV27 and TRBJ2-5, with D unresolved. The germline CDR1 and CDR2 sequences are MNHEY and SMNVEV (reference sequence). This CDR3 contains 12 residues. Trimming took 3 bases from V and 4 from J, leaving 6 bases between them. CDR3 protein: CASSFRGETQYF. CDR3 nucleotide sequence: TGTGCCAGCAGTTTTCGAGGAGAGACCCAGTACTTC.

This sequence joins TRBV4-3 and TRBJ2-1, with 10 bases fitting TRBD2. The CDR3 covers 17 residues. With 1 base clipped from V and 5 bases from J, the junction kept 8 bases outside the gene matches. Germline CDR1 reads LGHNA; CDR2 reads YSLEER. The CDR3 is CASSQGAGGFSHNEQFF. In nucleotides, the CDR3 is TGCGCCAGCAGCCAAGGAGCGGGGGGGTTTTCCCACAATGAGCAGTTCTTC.

The chain employs TRBV19 and TRBJ2-7, with D possibly matching TRBD1 (5 bases). V shed 3 bases and J shed 3 bases, with 12 bases lying between them. The CDR3 is 14 amino acids. Germline loops: CDR1 LNHDA, CDR2 SQIVND (reference sequence). This CDR3 is CASSMTEHFYEQYF. For the CDR3, the DNA is TGTGCCAGTAGTATGACAGAACATTTCTACGAGCAGTACTTC.

V is TRBV9 and J is TRBJ2-5; the D gene is possibly TRBD2 (6 bases). V lost 0 bases and J lost 5, with 17 bases in between. The CDR3 is made up of 16 amino acids. CDR1 and CDR2 (germline): SGDLS, YYNGEE. CDR3 sequence: CASSVGEAAEGETQYF. The DNA of the CDR3 is TGTGCCAGCAGCGTAGGGGAGGCAGCCGAGGGGGAGACCCAGTACTTC.

The chain couples TRBV28 to TRBJ2-3, with D perhaps TRBD1 (7 bases). CDR3 length equals 15 residues. Trimming took off 5 bases at V and 2 bases at J, with 14 bases between the two ends. CDR1 is MDHEN and CDR2 is SYDVKM in the germline V gene. CDR3 sequence reads: CASSGGTAITDTQYF. The CDR3 DNA reads TGTGCCAGCAGTGGCGGGACAGCAATCACAGATACGCAGTATTTT.

This chain uses TRBV5-1 with TRBJ1-2; TRBD1 matches 8 bases. CDR3 length: 14 residues. The junction had 8 bases not matched to a gene; V was cut back by 4 bases and J by 6 bases. Per germline, CDR1 SGHRS and CDR2 YFSETQ. Written as DNA, the CDR3 is TGCGCCAGCAGCCCAGGGAGACAGGGGAATGGCTACACCTTC. Its translation is CASSPGRQGNGYTF.